These 25 T cell receptor beta chains were sequenced from one sample in a study of blood T cell repertoires in COVID-19 (dated by TCRdb to the early 2020s). The library was prepared using the immunoSEQ multiplex PCR assay. Entries here come from immuneACCESS through TCRdb and include only in-frame sequences with V and J called. Some clones fail to appear in such tables; in the studies checked, an unresolved V gene covers under half of the shortfall, and the cause of the remainder is unknown. Within this sample are 150,000 to 160,000 clones, with approximately 80% of them counted one time only. The ten largest account for 9.5% to 13% of the sample. The sequenced sample consisted of peripheral blood. Every receptor here comes from a woman in her fifties or sixties with COVID-19, enrolled during active disease.

This clone has a handful of counts. The genes are TRBV24-1 and TRBJ1-3; D is possibly TRBD1 (5 bases). Trimming removed 4 bases from V and 0 bases from J, with 12 bases in between. In germline, CDR1 is KGHDR, CDR2 SFDVKD. CDR3 length: 16 residues. For the CDR3, the DNA is TGTGCCACCAGTGACCCCCGACAGTTCTCTGGAAACACCATATATTTT. Its translation: CATSDPRQFSGNTIYF.

The rearrangement joins TRBV6-5 to TRBJ2-3; TRBD1 might be the D (6 bases). This CDR3 has 14 residues. V dropped 7 bases and J dropped 0 bases, with 11 bases sitting between them. Germline V gives CDR1 MNHEY, CDR2 SVGAGI. As DNA, the CDR3 is TGTGCCAGCAAGCTGACAGGTAGCACAGATACGCAGTATTTT. This encodes CASKLTGSTDTQYF.

V and J are TRBV4-1 and TRBJ1-1; possibly TRBD1 for D (6 bases). V was pared by 0 bases and J by 0 bases, with 17 bases between. Germline V lookup: CDR1 MGHRA, CDR2 YSYEKL. CDR3 length: 18 amino acids. CDR3 nucleotide sequence: TGCGCCAGCAGCCAAGAAGAGGGGGACTACTACATGAACACTGAAGCTTTCTTT. Its protein product is CASSQEEGDYYMNTEAFF.

The J gene is TRBJ2-4, the V gene TRBV7-8; D is unresolved. This CDR3 spans 17 amino acids. Germline V gene sequence: CDR1 SGHVS, CDR2 FQNEAQ. The ends were cut back, 5 bases at V and 0 bases at J, with 17 bases in the middle. As DNA, the CDR3 is TGTGCCAGCAGCACCGGTGTGGTACCTTTAGCCAAAAACATTCAGTACTTC. Translation: CASSTGVVPLAKNIQYF.

This chain connects TRBV4-1 to TRBJ2-1; D is unresolved. This CDR3 has 14 residues. With 0 bases removed from V and 0 bases from J, the gap between germline ends came to 3 bases. Germline V gene data show CDR1 as MGHRA and CDR2 as YSYEKL. The CDR3 protein is CASSQDSSYNEQFF. The CDR3 DNA sequence: TGCGCCAGCAGCCAAGACAGCTCCTACAATGAGCAGTTCTTC.

The V and J genes are TRBV2 and TRBJ1-1; D unclear. V lost 4 bases to trimming and J lost 2 bases, with 11 bases between them. Per germline, CDR1 SNHLY and CDR2 FYNNEI. The CDR3 is made up of 14 amino acids. The CDR3, as DNA: TGTGCCAGCAGTGTTCACAGTCTCAACACTGAAGCTTTCTTT. It translates to CASSVHSLNTEAFF.

The table lists this clone with a few counts. The rearrangement joins TRBV2 to TRBJ1-5; 8 bases align to TRBD1. The germline CDR1 and CDR2 sequences are SNHLY and FYNNEI. The V and J ends lost 7 bases and 6 bases, in that order; junction bases with no gene match: 5. The CDR3 totals 13 residues. CDR3 loop: CASKSQGGQPQHF. In DNA form, the CDR3 reads TGTGCCAGCAAATCACAGGGGGGTCAGCCCCAGCATTTT.

There are a few counts of this clone. V usage is TRBV27 and J usage is TRBJ1-6, with 9 bases aligning to TRBD1. This CDR3 has 17 residues. V shed 4 bases, J shed 1 base, and the junction held 5 bases outside the gene matches. The germline gives CDR1 MNHEY, CDR2 SMNVEV (reference sequence). The chain's CDR3 is CASSSVQGASYNSPLHF. Here the CDR3 DNA reads TGTGCCAGCAGTTCCGTACAGGGGGCTTCCTATAATTCACCCCTCCACTTT.

This sequence joins TRBV5-1 and TRBJ2-5, with 9 bases aligning to TRBD1. Germline V gene data show CDR1 as SGHRS and CDR2 as YFSETQ. Trimming cost V 4 bases and J 7 bases; bases outside gene matches: 14. The CDR3 is 16 amino acids. CDR3 residues: CASSPGETGGRVTQYF. CDR3 nucleotides: TGCGCCAGCAGCCCCGGTGAGACAGGGGGTCGGGTGACCCAGTACTTC.

This chain links TRBV2 with TRBJ2-5, with TRBD1 as a possible D gene (6 bases). The V gene's germline CDR1 is SNHLY and CDR2 FYNNEI. V dropped 6 bases and J dropped 5 bases, with 13 bases sitting between them. The CDR3 totals 13 residues. The CDR3 loop reads CASRQGSAETQYF. DNA for the CDR3: TGTGCCAGCAGGCAGGGGTCAGCGGAGACCCAGTACTTC. The full variable domain, rest sourced from reference TRBV2 and TRBJ2-5, is EPEVTQTPSHQVTQMGQEVILRCVPISNHLYFYWYRQILGQKVEFLVSFYNNEISEKSEIFDDQFSVERPDGSNFTLKIRSTKLEDSAMYFCASRQGSAETQYFGPGTRLLVL.

V and J are TRBV18 and TRBJ1-1; 7 positions match TRBD1. The germline gives CDR1 KGHSH, CDR2 LQKENI. The CDR3 length is 14 residues. The trim removed 5 bases at V and 4 bases at J, leaving 7 bases unmatched. In DNA form, the CDR3 reads TGTGCCAGCTCATCCCGACAGGGAGGCACTGAAGCTTTCTTT. Translating it yields CASSSRQGGTEAFF.

This chain joins TRBV5-5 and TRBJ2-6; D not resolved. CDR3 size: 16 residues. V was cut by 4 bases and J by 3 bases, with 14 bases left in between. Per the germline V gene, CDR1 is SGHKS and CDR2 is YYEKEE (reference sequence). CDR3 bases: TGTGCCAGCAGCCCGACATCGGTCGTTGGGGCCAACGTCCTGACTTTC. Protein: CASSPTSVVGANVLTF.

V is TRBV9 and J is TRBJ2-5; 15 bases are a match to TRBD2. The V gene end was trimmed by 3 bases and the J gene end by 5 bases; junction bases not matched to a gene: 8. CDR3 length: 17 residues. CDR1 is SGDLS, CDR2 YYNGEE, per germline. CDR3 amino acids: CASSAGLAGGPRETQYF. For the CDR3, the DNA is TGTGCCAGCAGCGCCGGACTAGCGGGGGGGCCTAGGGAGACCCAGTACTTC.

The chain is built from TRBV27 and TRBJ1-5, with D maybe TRBD1 (6 bases). Germline CDR1 MNHEY, CDR2 SMNVEV (reference sequence). V lost 6 bases to trimming and J lost 4 bases, with 13 bases between them. The CDR3 has 14 residues. This CDR3 reads CASSAGAPNQPQHF. Here the CDR3 DNA reads TGTGCCAGCAGCGCGGGGGCCCCAAATCAGCCCCAGCATTTT.

The chain has TRBV10-1 and TRBJ1-6, with a tentative D call TRBD1 (5 bases). CDR3 length equals 14 residues. Per the germline V gene, CDR1 is WNHNN and CDR2 is SYGVQD (reference sequence). V lost 2 bases, J lost 7 bases, and 9 bases lay in between. The CDR3 coding sequence is TGCGCCAGCAGTGAGAACGCAGGGAATTCACCCCTCCACTTT. Residues: CASSENAGNSPLHF.

The rearrangement links TRBV3-1 (or the pseudogene TRBV3-2) to TRBJ1-2; D is perhaps TRBD1 (5 bases). Germline assignment: CDR1 LGHDT and CDR2 YNNKEL (reference sequence). The CDR3 has 13 residues. V gave up 1 base and J gave up 8 bases, with 11 bases separating them. CDR3 amino acids: CASSQGQIGGYTF. The CDR3 DNA is TGTGCCAGCAGCCAAGGACAGATTGGGGGCTACACCTTC.

The sample holds a few counts of this clone. The chain is built from TRBV5-1 and TRBJ2-1, with 7 bases aligning to TRBD2. The CDR3 sequence is 13 residues long. Losses at the gene ends were 0 bases for V and 7 bases for J; bases not matched to a gene: 1. Per the germline V gene, CDR1 is SGHRS and CDR2 is YFSETQ. The CDR3, as DNA: TGCGCCAGCAGCTTGGCACTAGCGAATGAGCAGTTCTTC. It translates to CASSLALANEQFF.

Only a few counts were recorded for this clone. The gene calls are TRBV19 and TRBJ1-2; TRBD1 agrees at 12 bases. CDR3 size: 18 residues. From germline, CDR1 is LNHDA and CDR2 SQIVND (reference sequence). Unmatched junction bases numbered 11, after V lost 3 bases and J lost 3 bases. The CDR3 here is CASSILPGTGGADYGYTF. CDR3 bases: TGTGCCAGTAGTATCCTCCCCGGGACAGGGGGCGCAGACTATGGCTACACCTTC.

The chain carries TRBV6-5 and TRBJ2-5; D perhaps matches TRBD1 (6 bases). Germline V CDR1 and CDR2: MNHEY, SVGAGI. This CDR3 spans 15 amino acids. V lost 10 bases to trimming and J lost 2 bases, with 20 bases between them. This CDR3 reads CATLLGGPGQETQYF. In nucleotides, the CDR3 is TGTGCCACCCTCCTTGGGGGCCCAGGGCAAGAGACCCAGTACTTC.

Points on this clone: Additional DNA sequences in this sample encode the identical CDR3. The chain links TRBV10-1 to TRBJ1-1; perhaps TRBD1 as D (6 bases). This CDR3 contains 12 residues. CDR1 and CDR2 from the germline V gene are WNHNN and SYGVQD (reference sequence). The ends were cut back, 2 bases at V and 8 bases at J, with 9 bases in the middle. The CDR3 sequence is CASSEGDREAFF. CDR3 nucleotide sequence: TGCGCCAGCAGTGAGGGCGACAGGGAAGCTTTCTTT.

The V and J genes are TRBV18 and TRBJ1-1; possible D gene TRBD1, 6 bases. Trimming stripped 1 base from V and 2 bases from J, with 8 bases between. This CDR3 has 14 amino acids. CDR1 is KGHSH, CDR2 LQKENI, per germline. The CDR3 DNA follows: TGTGCCAGCTCACCACGACAGGTAAACACTGAAGCTTTCTTT. This codes for CASSPRQVNTEAFF.

In this sample, this clone turned up once. This sequence joins TRBV5-4 and TRBJ2-7, with 7 bases aligning to TRBD2. Germline assignment: CDR1 SGHNT and CDR2 YYREEE (reference sequence). With 4 bases clipped from V and 5 bases from J, the junction kept 9 bases outside the gene matches. The CDR3 runs to 14 residues. CDR3 protein: CASSSGNTLDEQYF. CDR3 DNA: TGTGCCAGCAGCAGCGGGAACACACTCGACGAGCAGTACTTC.

This clone appeared a few times. The V gene is TRBV5-6, the J gene TRBJ2-7; 9 positions agree with TRBD1. V gave up 1 base and J gave up 4 bases; unmatched junction bases: 9. The CDR3 has 16 amino acids. CDR1 is SGHDT and CDR2 is YYEEEE in the germline V gene. The CDR3 coding sequence is TGTGCCAGCAGCTTGCTTGGAGGACAGGGGTTGTACGAGCAGTACTTC. Its translation: CASSLLGGQGLYEQYF.

V gene TRBV5-4 combines with J gene TRBJ2-5, with no clear D. CDR1 and CDR2 from the germline V gene are SGHNT and YYREEE (reference sequence). V lost 0 bases and J 0 bases, leaving 6 bases between the germline ends. CDR3 length equals 14 residues. The CDR3 nucleotides are TGTGCCAGCAGCTTGGCAGACTACCAAGAGACCCAGTACTTC. Its translation is CASSLADYQETQYF.

This clone was counted only a few times. The CDR3 loop is CASSEAAGPYEQYV. In DNA form, the CDR3 reads TGTGCCAGCAGTGAAGCGGCAGGGCCCTACGAGCAGTACGTC. V is TRBV6-1 and J is TRBJ2-7; D is perhaps TRBD1 (5 bases). The V gene lost 0 bases and the J gene lost 2 bases, with 8 bases spanning the gap. The CDR3 extends over 14 amino acids. CDR1 and CDR2 from the germline V gene are MNHNS and SASEGT.